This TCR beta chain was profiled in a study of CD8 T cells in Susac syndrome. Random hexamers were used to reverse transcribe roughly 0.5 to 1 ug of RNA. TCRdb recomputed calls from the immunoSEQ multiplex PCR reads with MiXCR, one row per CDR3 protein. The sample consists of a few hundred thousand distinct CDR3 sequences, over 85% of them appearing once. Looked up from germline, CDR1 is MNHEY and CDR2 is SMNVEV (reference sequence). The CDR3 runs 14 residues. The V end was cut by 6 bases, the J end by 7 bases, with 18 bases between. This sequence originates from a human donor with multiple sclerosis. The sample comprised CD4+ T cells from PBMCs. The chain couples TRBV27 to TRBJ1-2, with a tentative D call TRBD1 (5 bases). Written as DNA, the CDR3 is TGTGCCAGCAGAAGCACCGGGACGACTCGTGGCTACACCTTC. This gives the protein CASRSTGTTRGYTF.